The 10 T cell receptor beta chains below were found in one sample sequenced in a study of radiation and T cells in renal cell carcinoma. Time point denoted: baseline pretreatment blood. Stated treatment: 15 Gy SBRT to primary tumor, nephrectomy 4 weeks later. TCRdb's table, derived via immunoSEQ multiplex PCR, lists solely in-frame clones and lacks some. The table records approximately 90,000 clones, around nine tenths of them present only once. The specimen was blood, collected from a patient whose treatment included radiotherapy and nephrectomy. The origin of the receptors is a man aged 50 or older with renal cell carcinoma.

This sequence joins TRBV28 and TRBJ1-2; TRBD1 aligns across 9 bases. CDR1 is MDHEN, CDR2 SYDVKM, per germline. This CDR3 has 15 amino acids. The trim removed 3 bases at V and 4 bases at J, leaving 6 bases unmatched. The CDR3 protein is CASSFGTGMVYGYTF. DNA of the CDR3: TGTGCCAGCAGTTTTGGGACAGGGATGGTCTATGGCTACACCTTC.

The J gene is TRBJ2-7, the V gene TRBV2, with TRBD2 identical over 7 bases. This CDR3 spans 15 amino acids. The ends lost 7 bases at V and 1 base at J; junction bases unmatched: 10. Germline V lookup: CDR1 SNHLY, CDR2 FYNNEI. CDR3 bases: TGTGCCAGCACCAACTCGCGGGGGTTTTCCTACGAGCAGTACTTC. Its protein is CASTNSRGFSYEQYF.

V is TRBV29-1 and J is TRBJ1-2, with D unclear. The CDR3 loop spans 13 amino acids. Trimming removed 4 bases from V and 4 bases from J, with 13 bases in between. Germline V gene lookup returns CDR1 SQVTM and CDR2 ANQGSEA. The CDR3 region is CSVARLPSYGYTF. The CDR3 nucleotides read TGCAGCGTTGCTCGTCTGCCAAGCTATGGCTACACCTTC.

In its sample, this clone was seen a few times. The chain couples TRBV6-5 to TRBJ2-7; 12 bases are shared with TRBD1. CDR1 is MNHEY, CDR2 SVGAGI, per germline. The CDR3 has 15 amino acids. The V gene end was trimmed by 5 bases and the J gene end by 6 bases; junction bases not matched to a gene: 8. CDR3 protein: CASSRPGQGATEQYF. The CDR3 region has the DNA TGTGCCAGCAGTCGTCCGGGACAGGGGGCGACCGAGCAGTACTTC.

This clone was found a few times. The chain links TRBV4-3 to TRBJ1-1; D is uncertain. CDR3 length equals 13 residues. Germline CDR1 reads LGHNA; CDR2 reads YSLEER. V was shortened by 1 base and J by 3 bases, with 6 bases between the two germline ends. The CDR3 reads CASSQVRDTEAFF. The CDR3 DNA follows: TGCGCCAGCAGCCAAGTCCGGGACACTGAAGCTTTCTTT.

The V gene is TRBV5-1, the J gene TRBJ1-4, with TRBD1 matching over 10 bases. The V gene's germline CDR1 is SGHRS and CDR2 YFSETQ. The CDR3 totals 14 residues. The V gene end was trimmed by 4 bases and the J gene end by 5 bases; junction bases not matched to a gene: 2. The CDR3 loop is CASSEGQGNEKLFF. CDR3 nucleotide sequence: TGCGCCAGCAGCGAGGGACAGGGGAATGAAAAACTGTTTTTT. Full variable domain (rest looked up from reference TRBV5-1 and TRBJ1-4): KAGVTQTPRYLIKTRGQQVTLSCSPISGHRSVSWYQQTPGQGLQFLFEYFSETQRNKGNFPGRFSGRQFSNSRSEMNVSTLELGDSALYLCASSEGQGNEKLFFGSGTQLSVL.

This clone was seen a few times. This chain connects TRBV19 to TRBJ2-1, with TRBD1 matching 8 bases. The germline V gene has CDR1 LNHDA and CDR2 SQIVND (reference sequence). The CDR3 has 14 amino acids. V dropped 7 bases and J dropped 10; count of bases not matched to a gene: 12. The CDR3 nucleotides are TGTGCCAGTACTACAGGGGGTGCCAGGAGAGAGCAGTTCTTC. Its protein is CASTTGGARREQFF.

The CDR3 DNA sequence: TGCGCCAGCAGCAGCGGACAGGGGGCAATCCGAAGAGATATTCAGTACTTC. It yields the protein CASSSGQGAIRRDIQYF. The V gene is TRBV5-1, the J gene TRBJ2-4, with 11 bases aligning to TRBD1. CDR3 size: 17 residues. V shed 4 bases and J 10 bases; nucleotides not matched to a gene: 16. Germline V gives CDR1 SGHRS, CDR2 YFSETQ.

The chain employs TRBV7-9 and TRBJ2-3, with a tentative D call TRBD1 (6 bases). The V gene's germline CDR1 is SEHNR and CDR2 FQNEAQ (reference sequence). The germline V and J ends were trimmed by 5 bases and 1 base, with 10 bases remaining between them. The CDR3 contains 14 residues. The CDR3 DNA sequence: TGTGCCAGCAGCGACAGACAGGGCACAGATACGCAGTATTTT. As protein: CASSDRQGTDTQYF.

This clone has a single count. V usage is TRBV19 and J usage is TRBJ2-5, with TRBD1 identical over 10 bases. Germline lookup yields CDR1 LNHDA and CDR2 SQIVND (reference sequence). Trimming removed 3 bases from V and 4 bases from J; junction bases left unmatched: 5. The CDR3 extends over 15 amino acids. The CDR3: CASSIGTGDRETQYF. The CDR3 bases are TGTGCCAGTAGTATCGGGACAGGGGATCGAGAGACCCAGTACTTC.